The 29 T cell receptor beta chains reported below all come from one sample, sequenced in a study of T-cell memory formation after mild COVID-19. TCRdb fed the 5' RACE reads into MiXCR, producing one record per CDR3 protein. The table shows about 88,000 distinct CDR3 sequences, with approximately 25% occurring only once. The sequenced material came from PBMCs or a T cell subset sorted from them (not recorded which). These receptor sequences come from a man younger than 35 who had mild COVID-19 (a few samples of this study predate the infection). Cell type and time point are not known.

The rearrangement links TRBV4-1 to TRBJ1-5; 7 bases are shared with TRBD1. Germline V CDR1 and CDR2: MGHRA, YSYEKL. This CDR3 has 16 amino acids. Trimming took 0 bases from V and 2 from J; bases not matched to a gene: 4. CDR3 nucleotides: TGCGCCAGCAGCCAAGAAGACAGGGCCGGCAATCAGCCCCAGCATTTT. Its translation: CASSQEDRAGNQPQHF.

V usage is TRBV7-6 and J usage is TRBJ2-2; 11 nucleotides align to TRBD1. Germline CDR1 is SGHVS and CDR2 is FNYEAQ. V lost 5 bases to trimming and J lost 5 bases; unmatched junction nucleotides: 4. The CDR3 spans 15 residues. CDR3 DNA sequence: TGTGCCAGCAGCCCTGGGACAGGGGGGACCGGGGAGCTGTTTTTT. Translation: CASSPGTGGTGELFF.

V is TRBV7-9 and J is TRBJ1-5; D is perhaps TRBD1 (5 bases). The germline V and J ends were trimmed by 5 bases and 4 bases, with 12 bases remaining between them. CDR3 size: 14 residues. From germline, CDR1 is SEHNR and CDR2 FQNEAQ (reference sequence). CDR3 residues: CASSRGEGNQPQHF. CDR3 coding DNA: TGTGCCAGCAGCAGGGGCGAGGGAAATCAGCCCCAGCATTTT.

The chain uses TRBV11-2 and TRBJ2-1; TRBD1 or TRBD2 may be the D gene (5 bases each). The V and J ends lost 4 bases and 5 bases respectively, with 12 bases between them. Germline values: CDR1 SGHAT, CDR2 FQNNGV. This CDR3 spans 14 amino acids. The CDR3 DNA reads as TGTGCCAGCAGCTCCTGGGACCGTAACAATGAGCAGTTCTTC. This gives the protein CASSSWDRNNEQFF.

The chain carries TRBV4-2 and TRBJ1-1, with 7 bases lining up with TRBD1. The CDR3 covers 15 residues. Trimming at V came to 0 bases and at J to 5 bases, leaving 6 bases not matched to a gene. Germline lookup yields CDR1 LGHNA and CDR2 YNFKEQ. The CDR3 sequence: CASSQEGRGRTEAFF. The CDR3 DNA reads as TGTGCCAGCAGCCAAGAGGGGAGGGGGCGGACTGAAGCTTTCTTT.

V gene TRBV5-1 combines with J gene TRBJ2-7; no clear D gene. Looked up from germline, CDR1 is SGHRS and CDR2 is YFSETQ. Trimming shortened V by 5 bases and J by 7 bases, and 16 bases separated the two germline ends. The CDR3 is made up of 13 amino acids. In nucleotides, the CDR3 is TGCGCCAGCAGGGCAGTTGGCCGTAAAGAGCAGTACGTC. As protein: CASRAVGRKEQYV.

This clonotype was seen a handful of times. The chain employs TRBV11-2 and TRBJ2-7, with D tentatively TRBD2 (6 bases). The germline gives CDR1 SGHAT, CDR2 FQNNGV. The CDR3 is made up of 14 amino acids. Trimming took 4 bases from V and 7 from J, leaving 17 bases between them. CDR3 loop: CASSSAGGVREQYF. In nucleotides, the CDR3 is TGTGCCAGCAGCTCAGCCGGCGGGGTTCGGGAGCAGTACTTC.

This chain links TRBV7-9 with TRBJ2-7, with TRBD2 matching over 7 bases. This CDR3 is 15 amino acids long. Germline CDR1 and CDR2: SEHNR and FQNEAQ (reference sequence). The CDR3 DNA reads TGTGCCAGCAGCCTAGCGGCGGGGCCTCACTACGAGCAGTACGTC. Translation: CASSLAAGPHYEQYV.

This clonotype was seen a handful of times. CDR3 DNA: TGTGCCAGCAGGGGGGGGTCGTGGCGACCAGGCTCCTACGAGCAGTACTTC. Protein: CASRGGSWRPGSYEQYF. The chain uses TRBV3-1 and TRBJ2-7, with 7 bases that match TRBD2. Germline V CDR1 and CDR2: LGHDT, YNNKEL (reference sequence). The CDR3 runs to 17 residues. With V trimmed by 6 bases and J by 0 bases, 14 bases remained unmatched.

This clonotype has more than one count but fewer than ten. The chain couples TRBV4-1 to TRBJ2-3; TRBD2 matches 7 bases. Trimming took 1 base from V and 5 from J; bases not matched to a gene: 3. The CDR3 spans 14 residues. Per germline, CDR1 MGHRA and CDR2 YSYEKL. CDR3 in amino acids: CASSQAGGLDTQYF. The CDR3 bases are TGCGCCAGCAGCCAAGCGGGGGGATTAGATACGCAGTATTTT.

This clonotype occurred a few times. The chain links TRBV7-3 to TRBJ2-1, with TRBD2 identical over 7 bases. This CDR3 spans 17 amino acids. Germline lookup yields CDR1 SGHTA and CDR2 FQGTGA. J lost 1 base, V lost 6 bases, and 12 bases had no gene match. The CDR3 here is CASSYSPGAGSYNEQFF. The CDR3 DNA sequence: TGTGCCAGCAGTTACTCGCCGGGAGCGGGGTCCTACAATGAGCAGTTCTTC.

This clonotype was detected only a few times. The chain combines TRBV6-1 with TRBJ1-1; D remains unclear. This CDR3 comprises 12 residues. Germline values: CDR1 MNHNS, CDR2 SASEGT. Trimming left V 6 bases short and J 4 bases short, with 9 bases between. CDR3 DNA sequence: TGTGCCAGCAGAAAGGGTTTCACTGAAGCTTTCTTT. Translating gives CASRKGFTEAFF.

This clonotype has just a few counts. V is TRBV7-9 and J is TRBJ1-1, with 7 bases lining up with TRBD1. The J segment lost 6 bases and the V segment lost 0 bases, leaving 7 bases of the junction unmatched. The CDR3 runs to 15 residues. Germline assignment: CDR1 SEHNR and CDR2 FQNEAQ (reference sequence). The CDR3 protein is CASSLARQGGAEAFF. DNA for the CDR3: TGTGCCAGCAGCTTAGCGCGGCAGGGGGGCGCTGAAGCTTTCTTT.

The chain recombines TRBV29-1 with TRBJ2-1; D not resolved. Trimming removed 4 bases from V and 2 bases from J, with 9 bases in between. CDR3 length equals 13 residues. The germline V gene has CDR1 SQVTM and CDR2 ANQGSEA. The CDR3: CSVGHHPYNEQFF. In nucleotides, the CDR3 is TGCAGCGTTGGACACCACCCCTACAATGAGCAGTTCTTC.

V gene TRBV5-5 combines with J gene TRBJ2-7; D ambiguous. Between the trimmed V and J ends, which lost 0 bases and 2 bases, there was a span of 9 bases. The CDR3 is 14 residues long. Germline V gene lookup returns CDR1 SGHKS and CDR2 YYEKEE (reference sequence). This CDR3 reads CASSLVVNAYEQYV. The CDR3 coding sequence is TGTGCCAGCAGCTTGGTAGTCAACGCCTACGAGCAGTACGTC.

The sample holds many counts of this clonotype. This chain joins TRBV12-3 or TRBV12-4 and TRBJ2-7; no reliable D call. The CDR3 totals 13 residues. V lost 2 bases to trimming and J lost 0 bases, with 5 bases between them. This CDR3 is CASSLTPSYEQYV. In DNA, the CDR3 is TGTGCCAGCAGTTTAACACCCTCCTACGAGCAGTACGTC.

This clonotype was counted only a few times. The chain joins TRBV6-2 or TRBV6-3 to TRBJ2-7; no clear D. The germline V and J ends were trimmed by 5 bases and 2 bases, with 16 bases remaining between them. The CDR3 contains 15 residues. CDR1 is MNHEY and CDR2 is SVGEGT in the germline V gene. CDR3 coding DNA: TGTGCCAGCAGTGATGCCGGCCTTACTACCTACGAGCAGTACTTC. This gives the protein CASSDAGLTTYEQYF.

This clonotype was counted at least ten times. The chain carries TRBV7-8 and TRBJ1-2; D is unresolved. The CDR3 spans 14 residues. Germline-derived CDR1 and CDR2 are SGHVS and FQNEAQ. The germline V and J ends were trimmed by 1 base and 0 bases, with 6 bases remaining between them. CDR3 residues: CASSLGSANYGYTF. CDR3 coding DNA: TGTGCCAGCAGCTTAGGGTCAGCTAACTATGGCTACACCTTC.

There are a few counts of this clonotype. This chain joins TRBV5-5 and TRBJ2-7; TRBD2 might be the D (5 bases). There are 15 residues in the CDR3. V was clipped by 3 bases and J by 0 bases, with 13 bases between them. From germline, CDR1 is SGHKS and CDR2 YYEKEE (reference sequence). CDR3 protein: CASSSRTPGSYEQYF. CDR3 bases: TGTGCCAGCAGCTCCCGGACTCCGGGCTCCTACGAGCAGTACTTC. Supplemented by reference TRBV5-5 and TRBJ2-7, the full variable domain reads DAGVTQSPTHLIKTRGQQVTLRCSPISGHKSVSWYQQVLGQGPQFIFQYYEKEERGRGNFPDRFSARQFPNYSSELNVNALLLGDSALYLCASSSRTPGSYEQYFGPGTRLTVT.

The chain links TRBV20-1 to TRBJ2-1; 7 bases match TRBD2. J gave up 1 base and V 6 bases, and 12 bases lay outside the gene matches. The CDR3 totals 16 residues. In germline, CDR1 is DFQATT, CDR2 SNEGSKA (reference sequence). The CDR3 DNA sequence: TGCAGTGCCGGAGAGGGAGGGATCCAATCCTACAATGAGCAGTTCTTC. Encoded protein: CSAGEGGIQSYNEQFF.

A few counts support this clonotype. This rearrangement joins TRBV6-5 to TRBJ1-6, with D maybe TRBD1 (6 bases). This CDR3 has 11 residues. Trimming pared 6 bases from V and 12 bases from J, leaving 9 bases between. Germline V CDR1 and CDR2: MNHEY, SVGAGI. CDR3 sequence reads: CASRQGGPLHF. The DNA of the CDR3 is TGTGCCAGCAGACAGGGTGGACCCCTCCACTTT.

The rearrangement joins TRBV6-5 to TRBJ2-1; no definite D call. The CDR3 loop spans 11 amino acids. The V end was cut by 0 bases, the J end by 14 bases, with 8 bases between. The germline CDR1 and CDR2 sequences are MNHEY and SVGAGI. CDR3 amino acids: CASSYSDLEFF. CDR3 DNA sequence: TGTGCCAGCAGTTACTCCGACTTAGAGTTCTTC.

This chain joins TRBV12-3 or TRBV12-4 and TRBJ2-2; weak D call: TRBD1 (6 bases). This CDR3 has 13 residues. V lost 4 bases, J lost 7 bases, and 10 bases lay in between. CDR3 loop: CASSSQGRGELFF. The CDR3 DNA sequence: TGTGCCAGCAGTTCCCAGGGGCGCGGGGAGCTGTTTTTT.

The rearrangement links TRBV6-2 or TRBV6-3 to TRBJ2-2, with D uncertain. The germline V gene has CDR1 MNHEY and CDR2 SVGEGT. The CDR3 is made up of 13 amino acids. Trimming stripped 6 bases from V and 6 bases from J, with 11 bases between. The DNA of the CDR3 is TGTGCCAGCAGAATCGGGTATTCCGGGGAGCTGTTTTTT. Its protein is CASRIGYSGELFF.

This clonotype has a handful of counts. The V call is TRBV23-1, the J call TRBJ2-7; TRBD1 aligns across 9 bases. TRBV23-1 is an open reading frame, and its role is uncertain. The CDR3 spans 13 residues. The V and J ends lost 9 bases and 7 bases, in that order; junction bases with no gene match: 10. The CDR3 nucleotides read TGCGCCAGGTCGTTTAACAGGGGGCGAGAGCAGTACTTC. Protein sequence: CARSFNRGREQYF.

This clonotype was seen more than once but under ten times. The chain has TRBV7-6 and TRBJ2-6; TRBD2 might be the D (5 bases). This CDR3 is built from 16 residues. The germline V and J ends were trimmed by 5 bases and 0 bases, with 11 bases remaining between them. CDR1 is SGHVS and CDR2 is FNYEAQ in the germline V gene. The CDR3 nucleotides are TGTGCCAGCAGCCCAAGGAGGCGCTCTGGGGCCAACGTCCTGACTTTC. As protein: CASSPRRRSGANVLTF.

The rearrangement joins TRBV10-1 to TRBJ2-7, with 9 bases lining up with TRBD1. The CDR3 has 16 residues. V dropped 2 bases and J dropped 5; count of bases not matched to a gene: 10. Germline V gene sequence: CDR1 WNHNN, CDR2 SYGVQD (reference sequence). The CDR3 protein is CASSEIRGTGSHEQYF. The DNA of the CDR3 is TGCGCCAGCAGTGAGATCCGAGGGACAGGGTCCCACGAGCAGTACTTC.

There are a few counts of this clonotype. J is TRBJ1-1 and V is TRBV9, with D tentatively TRBD1 (5 bases). The CDR3 contains 14 residues. Germline V lookup: CDR1 SGDLS, CDR2 YYNGEE. Deletions cut 0 bases from V and 4 bases from J, with 10 bases between. The chain's CDR3 is CASSVVGGGTEAFF. DNA of the CDR3: TGTGCCAGCAGCGTAGTCGGGGGAGGCACTGAAGCTTTCTTT.

The chain recombines TRBV20-1 with TRBJ2-2, with 7 bases fitting TRBD2. The CDR3 extends over 13 amino acids. The J segment lost 7 bases and the V segment lost 3 bases, leaving 5 bases of the junction unmatched. Germline CDR1 DFQATT, CDR2 SNEGSKA (reference sequence). The CDR3 DNA reads TGCAGTGCTAGTCCGGGGGGAGGCGGGGAGCTGTTTTTT. Amino acids: CSASPGGGGELFF.